The clone carrying this T cell receptor beta chain was found once. The data were obtained in a study of blood T cell repertoires in COVID-19. The overall study: Sources were T cells, B-cell-depleted T cells, or PBMCs; the material itself was cDNA or gDNA.

Trimming left V 4 bases short and J 4 bases short, with 14 bases between. CDR3 length: 14 amino acids. Looked up from germline, CDR1 is MGHRA and CDR2 is YSYEKL. Sequencing was performed with immunoSEQ multiplex PCR; in TCRdb, only in-frame clones are kept and a portion is missing. The table includes 190,000 or so clones, about 87% detected once. The chain links TRBV4-1 to TRBJ2-7; D is possibly TRBD2 (7 bases). Material: peripheral blood. The sequence was collected from a man in his forties with active or convalescent COVID-19. CDR3 in DNA: TGCGCCAGCAGCCCAGAACAGGGAGGGTACGAGCAGTACTTC. This sequence encodes CASSPEQGGYEQYF.